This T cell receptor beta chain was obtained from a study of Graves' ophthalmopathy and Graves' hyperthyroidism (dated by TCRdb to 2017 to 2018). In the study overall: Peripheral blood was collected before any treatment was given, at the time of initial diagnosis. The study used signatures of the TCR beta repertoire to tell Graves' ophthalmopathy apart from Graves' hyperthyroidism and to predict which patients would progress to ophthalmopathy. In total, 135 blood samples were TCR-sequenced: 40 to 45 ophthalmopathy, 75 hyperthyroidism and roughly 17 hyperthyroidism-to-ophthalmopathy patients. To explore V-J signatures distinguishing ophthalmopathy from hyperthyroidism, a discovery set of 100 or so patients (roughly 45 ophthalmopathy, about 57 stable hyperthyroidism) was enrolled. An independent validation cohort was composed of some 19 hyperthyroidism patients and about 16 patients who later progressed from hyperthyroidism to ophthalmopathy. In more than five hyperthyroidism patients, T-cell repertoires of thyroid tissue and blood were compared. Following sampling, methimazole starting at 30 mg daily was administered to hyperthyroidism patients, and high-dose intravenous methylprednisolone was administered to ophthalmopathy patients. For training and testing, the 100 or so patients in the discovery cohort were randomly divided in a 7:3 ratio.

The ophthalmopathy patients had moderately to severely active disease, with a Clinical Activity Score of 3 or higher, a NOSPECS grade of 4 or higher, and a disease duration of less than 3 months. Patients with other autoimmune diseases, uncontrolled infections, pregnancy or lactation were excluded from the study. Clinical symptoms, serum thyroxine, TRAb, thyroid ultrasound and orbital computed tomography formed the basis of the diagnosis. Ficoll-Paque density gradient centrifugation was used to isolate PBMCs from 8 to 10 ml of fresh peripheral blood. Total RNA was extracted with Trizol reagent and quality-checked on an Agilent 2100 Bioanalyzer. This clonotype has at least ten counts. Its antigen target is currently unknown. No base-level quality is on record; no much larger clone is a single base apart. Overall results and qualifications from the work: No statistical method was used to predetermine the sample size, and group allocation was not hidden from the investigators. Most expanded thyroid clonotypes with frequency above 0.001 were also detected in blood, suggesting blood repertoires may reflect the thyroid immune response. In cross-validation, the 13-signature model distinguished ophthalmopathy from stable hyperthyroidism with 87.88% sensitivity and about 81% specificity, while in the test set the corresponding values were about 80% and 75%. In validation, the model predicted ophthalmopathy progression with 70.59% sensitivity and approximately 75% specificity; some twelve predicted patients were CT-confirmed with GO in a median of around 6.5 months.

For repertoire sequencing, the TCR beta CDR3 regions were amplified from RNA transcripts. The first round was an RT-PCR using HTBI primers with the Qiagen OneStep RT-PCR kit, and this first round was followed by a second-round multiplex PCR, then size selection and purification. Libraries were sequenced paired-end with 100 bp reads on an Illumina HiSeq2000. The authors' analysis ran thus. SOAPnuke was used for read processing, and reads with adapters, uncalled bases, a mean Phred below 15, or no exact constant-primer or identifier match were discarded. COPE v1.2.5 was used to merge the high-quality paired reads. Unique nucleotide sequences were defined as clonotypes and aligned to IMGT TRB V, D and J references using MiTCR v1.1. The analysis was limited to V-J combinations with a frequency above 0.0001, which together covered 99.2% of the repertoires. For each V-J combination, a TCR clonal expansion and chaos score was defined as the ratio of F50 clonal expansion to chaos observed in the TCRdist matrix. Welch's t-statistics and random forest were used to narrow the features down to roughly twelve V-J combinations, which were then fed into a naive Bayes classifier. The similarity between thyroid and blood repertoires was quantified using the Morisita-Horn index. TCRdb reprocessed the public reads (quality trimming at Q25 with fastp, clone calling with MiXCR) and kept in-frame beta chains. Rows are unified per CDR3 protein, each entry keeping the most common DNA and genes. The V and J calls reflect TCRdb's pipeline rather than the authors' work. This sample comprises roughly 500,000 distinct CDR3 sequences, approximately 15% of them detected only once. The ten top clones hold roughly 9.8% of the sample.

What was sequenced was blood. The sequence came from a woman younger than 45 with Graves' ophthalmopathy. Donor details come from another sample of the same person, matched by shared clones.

The CDR3 region: CSATLLTVYEQYF. In nucleotide form, the sequence is TGCAGTGCTACCCTGTTGACAGTCTACGAGCAGTACTTC. The V and J genes are TRBV20-1 and TRBJ2-7; the D segment could be TRBD1, given 5 matching bases. The germline V gene (reference sequence) yields DFQATT for CDR1 and SNEGSKA for CDR2. The CDR3 sequence holds 13 residues, the cysteine and phenylalanine included. This entry keeps only the CDR3 DNA: 39 bases, framed from base 1. V is shortened by 4 bases, J by 3 bases, and the region joining them spans 13 bases.